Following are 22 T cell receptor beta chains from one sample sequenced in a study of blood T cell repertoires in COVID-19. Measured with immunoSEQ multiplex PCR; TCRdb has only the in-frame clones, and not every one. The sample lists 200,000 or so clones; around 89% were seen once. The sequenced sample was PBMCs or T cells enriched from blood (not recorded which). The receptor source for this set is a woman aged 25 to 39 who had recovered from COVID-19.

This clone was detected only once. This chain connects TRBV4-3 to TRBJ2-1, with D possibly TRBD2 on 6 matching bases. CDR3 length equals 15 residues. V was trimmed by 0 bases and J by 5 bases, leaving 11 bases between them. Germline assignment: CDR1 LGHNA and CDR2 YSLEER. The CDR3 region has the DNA TGCGCCAGCAGCCAAGATCGGGGCGGGGACAATGAGCAGTTCTTC. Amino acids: CASSQDRGGDNEQFF.

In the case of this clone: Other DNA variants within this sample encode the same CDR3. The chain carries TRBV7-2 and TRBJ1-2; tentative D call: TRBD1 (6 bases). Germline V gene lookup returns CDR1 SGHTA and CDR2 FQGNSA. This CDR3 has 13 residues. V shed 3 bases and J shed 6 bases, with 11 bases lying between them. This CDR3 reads CASSLAPGDGYTF. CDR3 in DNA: TGTGCCAGCAGCTTGGCCCCAGGGGATGGCTACACCTTC.

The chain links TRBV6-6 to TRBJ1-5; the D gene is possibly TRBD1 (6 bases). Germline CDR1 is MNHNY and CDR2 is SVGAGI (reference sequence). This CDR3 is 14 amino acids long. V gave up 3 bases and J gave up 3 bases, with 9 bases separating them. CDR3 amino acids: CASSYGQTNQPQHF. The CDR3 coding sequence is TGTGCCAGCAGTTATGGACAGACCAATCAGCCCCAGCATTTT.

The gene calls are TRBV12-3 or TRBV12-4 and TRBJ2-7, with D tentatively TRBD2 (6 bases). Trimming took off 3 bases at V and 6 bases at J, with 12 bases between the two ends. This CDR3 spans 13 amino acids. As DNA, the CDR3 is TGTGCCAGCAGTTTGGGGGGTATGGGCGAGCAGTACTTC. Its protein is CASSLGGMGEQYF.

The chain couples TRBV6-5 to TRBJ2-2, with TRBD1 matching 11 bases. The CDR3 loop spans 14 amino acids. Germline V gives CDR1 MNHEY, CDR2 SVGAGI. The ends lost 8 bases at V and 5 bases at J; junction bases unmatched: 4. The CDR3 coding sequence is TGTGCCAGCGGACAGGGGGCAAGTACCGGGGAGCTGTTTTTT. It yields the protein CASGQGASTGELFF.

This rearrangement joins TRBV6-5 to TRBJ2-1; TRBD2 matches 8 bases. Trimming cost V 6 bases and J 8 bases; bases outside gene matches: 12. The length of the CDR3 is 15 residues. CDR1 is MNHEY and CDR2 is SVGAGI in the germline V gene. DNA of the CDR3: TGTGCCAGCAGATCTAGCGGGTTAGCACGAGATGAGCAGTTCTTC. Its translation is CASRSSGLARDEQFF.

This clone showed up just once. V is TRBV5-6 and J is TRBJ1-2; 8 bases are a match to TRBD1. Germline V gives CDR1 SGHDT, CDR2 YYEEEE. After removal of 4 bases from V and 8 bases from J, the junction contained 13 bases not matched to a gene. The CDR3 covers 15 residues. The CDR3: CASSPPTDREVGYTF. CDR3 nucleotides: TGTGCCAGCAGCCCACCCACGGACAGGGAGGTCGGCTACACCTTC.

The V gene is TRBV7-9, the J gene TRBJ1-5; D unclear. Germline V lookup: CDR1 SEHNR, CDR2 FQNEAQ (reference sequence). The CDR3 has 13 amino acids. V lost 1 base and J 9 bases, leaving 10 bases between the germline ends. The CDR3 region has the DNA TGTGCCAGCAGCTTAGGCAGCCCGGGGCCCCAGCATTTT. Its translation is CASSLGSPGPQHF.

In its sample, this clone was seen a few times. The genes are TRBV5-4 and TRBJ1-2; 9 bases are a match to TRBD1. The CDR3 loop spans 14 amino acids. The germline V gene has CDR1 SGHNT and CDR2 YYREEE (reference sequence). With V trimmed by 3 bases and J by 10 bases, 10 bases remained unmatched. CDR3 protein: CASSSVRQGEVYTF. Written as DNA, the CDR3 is TGTGCCAGCAGCTCGGTGCGACAGGGGGAAGTCTACACCTTC.

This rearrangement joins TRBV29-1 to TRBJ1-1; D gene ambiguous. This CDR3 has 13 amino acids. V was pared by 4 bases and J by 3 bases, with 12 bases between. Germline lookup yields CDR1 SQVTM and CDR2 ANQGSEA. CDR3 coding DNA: TGCAGCGTTGTGGAGGCGCAGGACACTGAAGCTTTCTTT. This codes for CSVVEAQDTEAFF.

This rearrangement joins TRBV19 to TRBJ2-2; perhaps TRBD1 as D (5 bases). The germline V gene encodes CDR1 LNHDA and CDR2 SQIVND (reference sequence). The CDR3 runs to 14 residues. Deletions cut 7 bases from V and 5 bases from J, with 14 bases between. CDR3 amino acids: CASKQGGETGELFF. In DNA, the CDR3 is TGTGCCAGTAAGCAGGGTGGCGAAACCGGGGAGCTGTTTTTT.

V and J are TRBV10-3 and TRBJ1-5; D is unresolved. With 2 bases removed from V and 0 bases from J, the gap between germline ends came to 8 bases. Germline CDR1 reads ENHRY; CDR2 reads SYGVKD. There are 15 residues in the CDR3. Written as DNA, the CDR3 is TGTGCCATCAGTGAGGCGGTGGATAGCAATCAGCCCCAGCATTTT. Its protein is CAISEAVDSNQPQHF.

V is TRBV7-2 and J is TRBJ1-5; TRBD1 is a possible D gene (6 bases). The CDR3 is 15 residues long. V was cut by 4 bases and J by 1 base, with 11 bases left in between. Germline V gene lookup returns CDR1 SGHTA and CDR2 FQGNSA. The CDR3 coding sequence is TGTGCCAGCAGCTGGGGGGGCAGGAGCAATCAGCCCCAGCATTTT. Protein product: CASSWGGRSNQPQHF.

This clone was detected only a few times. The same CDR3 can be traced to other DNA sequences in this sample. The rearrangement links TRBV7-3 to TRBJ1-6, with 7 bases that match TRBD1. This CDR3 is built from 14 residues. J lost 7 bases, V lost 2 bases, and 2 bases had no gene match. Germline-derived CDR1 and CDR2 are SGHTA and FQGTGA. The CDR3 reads CASSLGTENSPLHF. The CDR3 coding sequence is TGTGCCAGCAGCTTAGGGACAGAAAATTCACCCCTCCACTTT.

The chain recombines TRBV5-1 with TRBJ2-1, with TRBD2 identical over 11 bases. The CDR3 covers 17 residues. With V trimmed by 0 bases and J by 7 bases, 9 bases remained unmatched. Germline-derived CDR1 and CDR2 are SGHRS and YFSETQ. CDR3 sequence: CASSLGSGGAFGNEQFF. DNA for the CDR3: TGCGCCAGCAGCTTGGGTAGCGGGGGGGCTTTTGGGAATGAGCAGTTCTTC.

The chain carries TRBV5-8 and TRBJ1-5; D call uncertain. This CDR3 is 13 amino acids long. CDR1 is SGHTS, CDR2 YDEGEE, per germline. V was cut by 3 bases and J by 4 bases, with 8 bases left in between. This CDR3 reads CASSYGRNQPQHF. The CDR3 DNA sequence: TGTGCCAGCAGCTACGGGAGAAATCAGCCCCAGCATTTT.

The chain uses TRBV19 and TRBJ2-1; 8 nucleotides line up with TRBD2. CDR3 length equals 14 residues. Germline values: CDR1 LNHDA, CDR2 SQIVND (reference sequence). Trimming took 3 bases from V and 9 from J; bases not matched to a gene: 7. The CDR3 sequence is CASSIGAGEGEQFF. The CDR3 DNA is TGTGCCAGTAGTATTGGAGCGGGGGAAGGTGAGCAGTTCTTC. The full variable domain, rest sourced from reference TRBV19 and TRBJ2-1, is DGGITQSPKYLFRKEGQNVTLSCEQNLNHDAMYWYRQDPGQGLRLIYYSQIVNDFQKGDIAEGYSVSREKKESFPLTVTSAQKNPTAFYLCASSIGAGEGEQFFGPGTRLTVL.

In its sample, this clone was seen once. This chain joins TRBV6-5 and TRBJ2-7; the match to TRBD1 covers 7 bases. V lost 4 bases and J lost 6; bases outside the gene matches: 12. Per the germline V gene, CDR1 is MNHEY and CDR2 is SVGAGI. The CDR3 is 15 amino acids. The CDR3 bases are TGTGCCAGCAGTTTGGCAGTGACAGGGTCGGGCGAGCAGTACTTC. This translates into CASSLAVTGSGEQYF.

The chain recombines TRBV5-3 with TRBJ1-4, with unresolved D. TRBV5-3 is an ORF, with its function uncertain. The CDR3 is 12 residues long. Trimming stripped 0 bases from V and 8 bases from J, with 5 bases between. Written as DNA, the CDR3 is TGTGCCAGAAGCTTGGCCCCAGAAAAACTGTTTTTT. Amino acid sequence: CARSLAPEKLFF.

CDR3 in DNA: TGTGCCAGTAGTCCGACAGGGGGCGGGAATGAAGCTTTCTTT. It is translated as CASSPTGGGNEAFF. The rearrangement joins TRBV19 to TRBJ1-1; the match to TRBD1 covers 10 bases. Trimming at V came to 5 bases and at J to 7 bases, leaving 7 bases not matched to a gene. From germline, CDR1 is LNHDA and CDR2 SQIVND (reference sequence). The CDR3 contains 14 residues.

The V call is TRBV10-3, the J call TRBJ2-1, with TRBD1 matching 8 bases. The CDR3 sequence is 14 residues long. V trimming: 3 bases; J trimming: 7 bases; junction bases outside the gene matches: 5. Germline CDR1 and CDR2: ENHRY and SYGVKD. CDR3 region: CAISDQGAWNEQFF. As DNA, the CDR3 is TGTGCCATCAGTGACCAGGGGGCTTGGAATGAGCAGTTCTTC.

CDR3 bases: TGCGCCAGCAGTCGGGATTCTTACGAGCAGTACTTC. Translation: CASSRDSYEQYF. The V and J genes are TRBV10-1 and TRBJ2-7, with D possibly matching TRBD2 (5 bases). The CDR3 is made up of 12 amino acids. V dropped 5 bases and J dropped 4 bases, with 9 bases sitting between them. Germline values: CDR1 WNHNN, CDR2 SYGVQD (reference sequence).